This is a list of T cell receptor beta chains from one sample in a study of blood T cell repertoires in COVID-19. Profiled with immunoSEQ multiplex PCR; TCRdb holds only in-frame clones, not every one. The sample yields some 240,000 clones, approximately 88% seen once. The specimen was PBMCs or T cells enriched from blood (not recorded which). The receptors come from a woman in her forties who had been exposed to COVID-19. Both conserved end residues are part of each CDR3. A D gene is named only where the DNA matches it firmly. Clone size appears in some rows only: once, few, many, or a class for an expanded clone.

clone_size: -; v_call: TRBV9; d_call: -; j_call: TRBJ1-2; cdr3_aa: CASRDGGEPNYGYTF; cdr3_nt: TGTGCCAGCAGAGACGGGGGGGAACCTAACTATGGCTACACCTTC
clone_size: once; v_call: TRBV28; d_call: -; j_call: TRBJ1-4; cdr3_aa: CASSISDEKLFF; cdr3_nt: TGTGCCAGCAGTATCTCAGATGAAAAACTGTTTTTT
clone_size: -; v_call: TRBV7-2; d_call: -; j_call: TRBJ2-7; cdr3_aa: CASSSRGRGSEQYF; cdr3_nt: TGTGCCAGCAGCTCCCGGGGCAGGGGTTCCGAGCAGTACTTC
clone_size: -; v_call: TRBV7-9; d_call: -; j_call: TRBJ1-4; cdr3_aa: CASSLRVNEKLFF; cdr3_nt: TGTGCCAGCAGCTTACGGGTGAACGAAAAACTGTTTTTT
clone_size: -; v_call: TRBV3-1/TRBV3-2; d_call: -; j_call: TRBJ2-5; cdr3_aa: CASSQGSQDGTQYF; cdr3_nt: TGTGCCAGCAGCCAAGGGTCGCAGGATGGGACCCAGTACTTC
clone_size: -; v_call: TRBV19; d_call: -; j_call: TRBJ1-3; cdr3_aa: CASSSSTTWTARGNTIYF; cdr3_nt: TGTGCCAGTAGTAGCTCCACGACGTGGACAGCCCGTGGAAACACCATATATTTT
clone_size: -; v_call: TRBV28; d_call: TRBD1; j_call: TRBJ1-4; cdr3_aa: CASTRGGQGGEKLFF; cdr3_nt: TGTGCCAGCACCCGCGGGGGACAGGGCGGTGAAAAACTGTTTTTT
clone_size: -; v_call: TRBV4-2; d_call: -; j_call: TRBJ2-1; cdr3_aa: CASSPSDYNEQFF; cdr3_nt: TGTGCCAGCAGCCCCTCAGACTACAATGAGCAGTTCTTC
clone_size: -; v_call: TRBV11-3; d_call: TRBD2; j_call: TRBJ2-1; cdr3_aa: CASSEGLAGGSRDSYNEQFF; cdr3_nt: TGTGCCAGCAGCGAGGGACTAGCGGGAGGATCCCGCGACTCCTACAATGAGCAGTTCTTC
clone_size: -; v_call: TRBV4-3; d_call: -; j_call: TRBJ1-3; cdr3_aa: CASSQGSSRGNTIYF; cdr3_nt: TGCGCCAGCAGCCAAGGGAGCAGTAGGGGAAACACCATATATTTT
clone_size: -; v_call: TRBV7-8; d_call: -; j_call: TRBJ1-1; cdr3_aa: CASSLVPVNTEAFF; cdr3_nt: TGTGCCAGCAGCTTAGTTCCAGTGAACACTGAAGCTTTCTTT
clone_size: -; v_call: TRBV4-1; d_call: -; j_call: TRBJ2-1; cdr3_aa: CASSQVDRDEQFF; cdr3_nt: TGCGCCAGCAGCCAAGTAGACCGGGATGAGCAGTTCTTC
clone_size: -; v_call: TRBV6-5; d_call: TRBD1; j_call: TRBJ1-1; cdr3_aa: CASSYPDRGDTEAFF; cdr3_nt: TGTGCCAGCAGTTACCCCGACAGGGGGGACACTGAAGCTTTCTTT
clone_size: -; v_call: TRBV18; d_call: -; j_call: TRBJ2-5; cdr3_aa: CASSPPLATQYF; cdr3_nt: TGTGCCAGCTCACCCCCGCTAGCGACCCAGTACTTC
clone_size: once; v_call: TRBV3-1/TRBV3-2; d_call: -; j_call: TRBJ2-5; cdr3_aa: CASTSRGTYQETQYF; cdr3_nt: TGTGCCTCAACTTCCCGGGGGACGTACCAAGAGACCCAGTACTTC
clone_size: -; v_call: TRBV7-2; d_call: -; j_call: TRBJ1-1; cdr3_aa: CASSFYPAEAFF; cdr3_nt: TGTGCCAGCAGCTTCTACCCGGCTGAAGCTTTCTTT
clone_size: -; v_call: TRBV15; d_call: TRBD2; j_call: TRBJ2-2; cdr3_aa: CATSRDSGGATGELFF; cdr3_nt: TGTGCCACCAGCAGAGATAGCGGGGGGGCCACCGGGGAGCTGTTTTTT
clone_size: -; v_call: TRBV7-2; d_call: TRBD2; j_call: TRBJ2-2; cdr3_aa: CASSSRPSGGVGGGELFF; cdr3_nt: TGTGCCAGCAGCTCCCGGCCTAGCGGGGGGGTGGGAGGCGGGGAGCTGTTTTTT
clone_size: -; v_call: TRBV30; d_call: TRBD1; j_call: TRBJ1-1; cdr3_aa: CAGSFRTGGEGSGTEAFF; cdr3_nt: TGTGCCGGGTCCTTCCGGACAGGGGGAGAGGGATCGGGCACTGAAGCTTTCTTT
clone_size: few; v_call: TRBV28; d_call: TRBD1; j_call: TRBJ2-7; cdr3_aa: CASSLGTGLREQYF; cdr3_nt: TGTGCCAGCAGTTTGGGGACAGGGCTCAGGGAGCAGTACTTC
clone_size: -; v_call: TRBV6-5; d_call: TRBD2; j_call: TRBJ2-2; cdr3_aa: CASSSAGGLTGELFF; cdr3_nt: TGTGCCAGCAGTTCAGCGGGAGGGCTCACCGGGGAGCTGTTTTTT
clone_size: -; v_call: TRBV3-1/TRBV3-2; d_call: -; j_call: TRBJ2-1; cdr3_aa: CASSQDRRRSYNEQFF; cdr3_nt: TGTGCCAGCAGCCAAGATAGGAGGAGGTCCTACAATGAGCAGTTCTTC
clone_size: -; v_call: TRBV28; d_call: -; j_call: TRBJ1-1; cdr3_aa: CASRPAGREMNTEAFF; cdr3_nt: TGTGCCAGCAGGCCGGCGGGCCGAGAAATGAACACTGAAGCTTTCTTT
clone_size: -; v_call: TRBV3-1/TRBV3-2; d_call: TRBD2; j_call: TRBJ2-1; cdr3_aa: CASSQVSTSGGLYNEQFF; cdr3_nt: TGTGCCAGCAGCCAAGTATCTACTAGCGGGGGTTTATACAATGAGCAGTTCTTC
clone_size: -; v_call: TRBV6-2/TRBV6-3; d_call: -; j_call: TRBJ1-2; cdr3_aa: CASSQQGIRFGYTF; cdr3_nt: TGTGCCAGCAGTCAACAGGGAATTCGTTTTGGCTACACCTTC
clone_size: -; v_call: TRBV6-2/TRBV6-3; d_call: -; j_call: TRBJ2-2; cdr3_aa: CASSYPKLVSPGELFF; cdr3_nt: TGTGCCAGCAGTTACCCTAAGCTTGTTAGCCCCGGGGAGCTGTTTTTT
clone_size: -; v_call: TRBV5-1; d_call: -; j_call: TRBJ1-2; cdr3_aa: CASSTDTNYGYTF; cdr3_nt: TGTGCCAGCAGCACGGACACAAATTATGGCTACACCTTC
clone_size: -; v_call: TRBV28; d_call: -; j_call: TRBJ2-1; cdr3_aa: CASGRADRNNEQFF; cdr3_nt: TGTGCCAGCGGCAGAGCGGACCGAAACAATGAGCAGTTCTTC
clone_size: -; v_call: TRBV30; d_call: -; j_call: TRBJ2-1; cdr3_aa: CARAGPSINEQFF; cdr3_nt: TGTGCCCGTGCGGGACCTAGTATCAACGAGCAGTTCTTC
clone_size: -; v_call: TRBV6-5; d_call: -; j_call: TRBJ2-2; cdr3_aa: CASSYRQNTGELFF; cdr3_nt: TGTGCCAGCAGTTACAGACAGAACACCGGGGAGCTGTTTTTT
clone_size: -; v_call: TRBV27; d_call: -; j_call: TRBJ1-3; cdr3_aa: CASSLSAGESGNTIYF; cdr3_nt: TGTGCCAGCAGTTTATCGGCAGGCGAAAGTGGAAACACCATATATTTT
clone_size: -; v_call: TRBV30; d_call: -; j_call: TRBJ1-6; cdr3_aa: CAWSGAGTRNYSPLHF; cdr3_nt: TGTGCCTGGAGTGGGGCGGGAACGAGGAATTATTCACCCCTCCACTTT
clone_size: -; v_call: TRBV5-4; d_call: -; j_call: TRBJ2-5; cdr3_aa: CASSPHLAQETQYF; cdr3_nt: TGTGCCAGCAGCCCCCATCTGGCCCAAGAGACCCAGTACTTC
clone_size: -; v_call: TRBV5-1; d_call: -; j_call: TRBJ1-3; cdr3_aa: CASSLSGGTGNTIYF; cdr3_nt: TGCGCCAGCAGCCTGTCGGGGGGGACTGGAAACACCATATATTTT
clone_size: -; v_call: TRBV28; d_call: TRBD2; j_call: TRBJ2-3; cdr3_aa: CASTLGPSGRDTQYF; cdr3_nt: TGTGCCAGCACTTTGGGTCCTAGCGGGCGAGATACGCAGTATTTT
clone_size: -; v_call: TRBV27; d_call: TRBD1; j_call: TRBJ1-6; cdr3_aa: CASGTGNNSPLHF; cdr3_nt: TGTGCCAGCGGGACAGGGAATAATTCACCCCTCCACTTT
clone_size: -; v_call: TRBV15; d_call: -; j_call: TRBJ2-6; cdr3_aa: CATSRDRQEGLSGANVLTF; cdr3_nt: TGTGCCACCAGCAGAGATCGGCAGGAGGGGCTCTCTGGGGCCAACGTCCTGACTTTC
clone_size: -; v_call: TRBV24-1; d_call: -; j_call: TRBJ2-1; cdr3_aa: CATSDLPEDEQFF; cdr3_nt: TGTGCCACCAGTGATTTGCCGGAGGATGAGCAGTTCTTC
clone_size: -; v_call: TRBV6-2/TRBV6-3; d_call: -; j_call: TRBJ2-7; cdr3_aa: CASSYLGPYEQYF; cdr3_nt: TGTGCCAGCAGTTACTTGGGGCCCTACGAGCAGTACTTC
clone_size: -; v_call: TRBV7-9; d_call: -; j_call: TRBJ1-1; cdr3_aa: CASSSFEPGNTEAFF; cdr3_nt: TGTGCCAGCAGCTCTTTCGAACCGGGGAACACTGAAGCTTTCTTT
clone_size: -; v_call: TRBV19; d_call: TRBD1; j_call: TRBJ2-2; cdr3_aa: CASSSTGTAITGELFF; cdr3_nt: TGTGCCAGTAGTTCTACCGGGACAGCGATCACCGGGGAGCTGTTTTTT
clone_size: -; v_call: TRBV9; d_call: -; j_call: TRBJ1-5; cdr3_aa: CASSPSDSTDQPQHF; cdr3_nt: TGTGCCAGCAGCCCCTCAGACAGTACCGATCAGCCCCAGCATTTT
clone_size: -; v_call: TRBV7-9; d_call: TRBD2; j_call: TRBJ2-3; cdr3_aa: CASSSQTSGDPLEYF; cdr3_nt: TGTGCCAGCAGCTCTCAAACTAGCGGGGATCCCCTGGAGTATTTT
clone_size: -; v_call: TRBV15; d_call: TRBD1; j_call: TRBJ1-4; cdr3_aa: CATSRDRGRLSTNEKLFF; cdr3_nt: TGTGCCACCAGCAGAGACAGGGGGCGGCTTTCAACTAATGAAAAACTGTTTTTT
clone_size: once; v_call: TRBV5-6; d_call: -; j_call: TRBJ1-3; cdr3_aa: CASSFSGGPGNTIYF; cdr3_nt: TGTGCCAGCAGCTTCTCCGGGGGACCTGGAAACACCATATATTTT
clone_size: -; v_call: TRBV30; d_call: -; j_call: TRBJ1-3; cdr3_aa: CAWSDSYGNTIYF; cdr3_nt: TGTGCCTGGAGTGATTCCTATGGAAACACCATATATTTT